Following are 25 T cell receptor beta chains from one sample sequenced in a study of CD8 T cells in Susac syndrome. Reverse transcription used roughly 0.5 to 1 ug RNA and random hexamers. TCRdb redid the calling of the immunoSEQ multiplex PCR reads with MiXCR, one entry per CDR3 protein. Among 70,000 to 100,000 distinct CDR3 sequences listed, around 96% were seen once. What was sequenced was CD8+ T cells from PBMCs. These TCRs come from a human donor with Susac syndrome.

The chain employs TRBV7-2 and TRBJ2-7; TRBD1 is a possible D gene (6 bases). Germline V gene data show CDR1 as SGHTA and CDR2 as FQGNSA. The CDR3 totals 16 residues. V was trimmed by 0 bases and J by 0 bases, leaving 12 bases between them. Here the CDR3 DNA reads TGTGCCAGCAGCTTAGCGGTTCAGGGACACTCCTACGAGCAGTACTTC. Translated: CASSLAVQGHSYEQYF.

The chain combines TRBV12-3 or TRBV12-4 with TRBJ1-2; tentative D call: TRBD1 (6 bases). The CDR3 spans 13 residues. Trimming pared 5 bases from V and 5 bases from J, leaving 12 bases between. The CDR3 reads CASSRQAQYGYTF. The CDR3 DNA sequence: TGTGCCAGCAGTAGACAGGCTCAATATGGCTACACCTTC.

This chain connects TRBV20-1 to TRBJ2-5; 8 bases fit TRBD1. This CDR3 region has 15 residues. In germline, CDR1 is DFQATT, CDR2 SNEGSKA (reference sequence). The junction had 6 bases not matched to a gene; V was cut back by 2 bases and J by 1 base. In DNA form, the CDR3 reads TGCAGTGCTAGACCCGGGACAGGTGTCCAAGAGACCCAGTACTTC. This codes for CSARPGTGVQETQYF.

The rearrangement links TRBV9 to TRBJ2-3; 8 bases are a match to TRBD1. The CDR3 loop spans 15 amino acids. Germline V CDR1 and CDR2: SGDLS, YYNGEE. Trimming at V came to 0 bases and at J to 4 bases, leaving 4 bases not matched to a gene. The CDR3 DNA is TGTGCCAGCAGCGTAGGGACAGGGTTCCCAGATACGCAGTATTTT. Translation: CASSVGTGFPDTQYF.

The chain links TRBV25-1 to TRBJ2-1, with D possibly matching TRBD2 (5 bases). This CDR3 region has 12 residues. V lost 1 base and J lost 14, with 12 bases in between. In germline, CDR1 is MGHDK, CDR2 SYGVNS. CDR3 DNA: TGTGCCAGCAGTGAATCCCCCCTCGGGGAGTTCTTC. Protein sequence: CASSESPLGEFF.

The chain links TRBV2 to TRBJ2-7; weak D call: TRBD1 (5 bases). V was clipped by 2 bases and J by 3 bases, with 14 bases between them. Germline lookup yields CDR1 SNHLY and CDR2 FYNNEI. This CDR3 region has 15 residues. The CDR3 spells CASSESQGPVYEQYF. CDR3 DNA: TGTGCCAGCAGTGAATCGCAGGGCCCCGTCTACGAGCAGTACTTC.

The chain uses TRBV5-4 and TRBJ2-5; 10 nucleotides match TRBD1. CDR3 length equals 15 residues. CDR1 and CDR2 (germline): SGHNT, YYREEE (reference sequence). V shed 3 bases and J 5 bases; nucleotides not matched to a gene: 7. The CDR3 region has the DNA TGTGCCAGCAGCTCCGGGACAGGGGAATTGGAGACCCAGTACTTC. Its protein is CASSSGTGELETQYF.

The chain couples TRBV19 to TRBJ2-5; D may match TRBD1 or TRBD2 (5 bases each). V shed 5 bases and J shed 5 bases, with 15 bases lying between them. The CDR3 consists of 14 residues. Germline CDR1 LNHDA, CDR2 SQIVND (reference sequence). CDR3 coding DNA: TGTGCCAGTAGTCCGGGACCCAGTTCCGAGACCCAGTACTTC. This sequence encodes CASSPGPSSETQYF. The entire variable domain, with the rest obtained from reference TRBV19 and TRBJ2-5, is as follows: DGGITQSPKYLFRKEGQNVTLSCEQNLNHDAMYWYRQDPGQGLRLIYYSQIVNDFQKGDIAEGYSVSREKKESFPLTVTSAQKNPTAFYLCASSPGPSSETQYFGPGTRLLVL.

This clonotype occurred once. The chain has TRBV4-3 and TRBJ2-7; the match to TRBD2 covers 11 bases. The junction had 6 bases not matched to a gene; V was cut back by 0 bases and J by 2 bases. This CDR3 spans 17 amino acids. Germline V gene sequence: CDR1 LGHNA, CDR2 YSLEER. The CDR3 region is CASSQEASGGITYEQYF. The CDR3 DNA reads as TGCGCCAGCAGCCAAGAAGCTAGCGGGGGGATTACCTACGAGCAGTACTTC.

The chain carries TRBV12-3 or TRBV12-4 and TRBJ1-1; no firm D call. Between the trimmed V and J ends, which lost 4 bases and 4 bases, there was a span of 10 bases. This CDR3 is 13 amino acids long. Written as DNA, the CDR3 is TGTGCCAGCAGTTCCAACTACGGCACTGAAGCTTTCTTT. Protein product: CASSSNYGTEAFF.

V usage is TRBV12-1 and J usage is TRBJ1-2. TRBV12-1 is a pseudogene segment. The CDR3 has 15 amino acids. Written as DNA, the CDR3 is TGTGCCAGCAGCTGGAATGGGACTCCTAGGGATGGCTACACCTTC. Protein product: CASSWNGTPRDGYTF.

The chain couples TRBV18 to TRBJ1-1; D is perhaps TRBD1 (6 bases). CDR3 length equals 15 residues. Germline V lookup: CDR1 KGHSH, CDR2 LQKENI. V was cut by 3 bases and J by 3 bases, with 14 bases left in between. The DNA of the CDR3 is TGTGCCAGCTCACCTAACAGGGAGAGGGACACTGAAGCTTTCTTT. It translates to CASSPNRERDTEAFF.

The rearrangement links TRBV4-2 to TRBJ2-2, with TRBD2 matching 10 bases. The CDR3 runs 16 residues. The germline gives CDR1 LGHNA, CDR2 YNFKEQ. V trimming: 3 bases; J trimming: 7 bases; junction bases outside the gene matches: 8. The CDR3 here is CASSHQRGGGDGELFF. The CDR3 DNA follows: TGTGCCAGCAGCCACCAGCGGGGGGGCGGGGACGGGGAGCTGTTTTTT.

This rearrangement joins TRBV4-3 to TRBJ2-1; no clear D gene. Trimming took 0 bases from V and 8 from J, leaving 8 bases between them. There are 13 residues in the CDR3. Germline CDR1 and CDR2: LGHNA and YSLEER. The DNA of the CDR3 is TGCGCCAGCAGCCAAGATGAAGTCGATGAGCAGTTCTTC. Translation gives CASSQDEVDEQFF.

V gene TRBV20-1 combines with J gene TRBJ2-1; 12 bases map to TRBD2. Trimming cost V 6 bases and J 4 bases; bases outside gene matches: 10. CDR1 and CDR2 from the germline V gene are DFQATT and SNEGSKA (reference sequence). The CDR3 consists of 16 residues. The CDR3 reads CSAPTSGGNLYNEQFF. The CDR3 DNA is TGCAGTGCCCCGACTAGCGGGGGAAACCTTTACAATGAGCAGTTCTTC.

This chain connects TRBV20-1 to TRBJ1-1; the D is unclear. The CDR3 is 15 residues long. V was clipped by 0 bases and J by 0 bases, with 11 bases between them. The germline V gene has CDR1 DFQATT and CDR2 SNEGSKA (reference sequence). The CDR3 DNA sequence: TGCAGTGCTAGAGATTTCGGAGGGATGAACACTGAAGCTTTCTTT. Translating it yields CSARDFGGMNTEAFF.

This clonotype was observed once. The CDR3 reads CSASPGPYGYTF. The CDR3 coding sequence is TGCAGTGCTAGCCCTGGACCATATGGCTACACCTTC. The genes are TRBV20-1 and TRBJ1-2; D not resolved. The V gene's germline CDR1 is DFQATT and CDR2 SNEGSKA (reference sequence). The V end lost 3 bases, the J end lost 5 bases, and 10 bases lay between the germline ends. The CDR3 extends over 12 amino acids.

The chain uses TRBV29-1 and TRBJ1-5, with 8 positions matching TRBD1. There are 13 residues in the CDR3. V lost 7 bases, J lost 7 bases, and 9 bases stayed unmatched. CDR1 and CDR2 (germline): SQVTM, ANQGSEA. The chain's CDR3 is CSAETGVGQPQHF. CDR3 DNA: TGCAGCGCTGAGACAGGGGTCGGCCAGCCCCAGCATTTT. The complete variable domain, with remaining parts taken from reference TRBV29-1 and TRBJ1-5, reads SAVISQKPSRDICQRGTSLTIQCQVDSQVTMMFWYRQQPGQSLTLIATANQGSEATYESGFVIDKFPISRPNLTFSTLTVSNMSPEDSSIYLCSAETGVGQPQHFGDGTRLSIL.

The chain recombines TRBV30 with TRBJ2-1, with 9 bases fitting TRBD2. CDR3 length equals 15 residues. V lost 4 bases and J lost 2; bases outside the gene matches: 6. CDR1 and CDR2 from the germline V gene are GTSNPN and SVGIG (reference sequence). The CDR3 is CAWISGGPTYNEQFF. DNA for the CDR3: TGTGCCTGGATCAGCGGGGGGCCAACCTACAATGAGCAGTTCTTC.

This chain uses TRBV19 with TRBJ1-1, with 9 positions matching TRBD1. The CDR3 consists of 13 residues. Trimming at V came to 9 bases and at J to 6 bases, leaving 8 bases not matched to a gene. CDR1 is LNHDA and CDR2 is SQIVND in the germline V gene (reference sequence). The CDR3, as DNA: TGTGCCAGGCCTGGACAGGGGTTCCCTGAAGCTTTCTTT. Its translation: CARPGQGFPEAFF.

CDR3 protein: CAWSERGNTEAFF. In nucleotides, the CDR3 is TGTGCCTGGAGTGAGAGGGGGAACACTGAAGCTTTCTTT. The chain has TRBV30 and TRBJ1-1; D possibly corresponds to TRBD1 (5 bases). Trimming pared 1 base from V and 1 base from J, leaving 7 bases between. CDR1 GTSNPN and CDR2 SVGIG come from the germline V gene (reference sequence). The CDR3 runs 13 residues.

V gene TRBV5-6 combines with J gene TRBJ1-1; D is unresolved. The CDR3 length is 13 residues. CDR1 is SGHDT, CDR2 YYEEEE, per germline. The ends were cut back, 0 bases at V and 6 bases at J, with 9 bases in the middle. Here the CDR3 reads CASSLGPDPEAFF. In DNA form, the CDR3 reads TGTGCCAGCAGCTTGGGCCCGGACCCTGAAGCTTTCTTT.

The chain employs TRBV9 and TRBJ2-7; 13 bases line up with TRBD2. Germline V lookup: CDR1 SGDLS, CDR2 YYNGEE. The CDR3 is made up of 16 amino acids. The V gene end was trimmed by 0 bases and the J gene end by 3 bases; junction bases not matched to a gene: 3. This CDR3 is CASSVVGLAGVYEQYF. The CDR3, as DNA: TGTGCCAGCAGCGTAGTTGGACTAGCGGGAGTCTACGAGCAGTACTTC.

This chain's CDR3 is CASSLGRGRWETQYF. In DNA form, the CDR3 reads TGTGCCAGCAGTTTAGGGCGGGGGCGTTGGGAGACCCAGTACTTC. V is TRBV27 and J is TRBJ2-5; TRBD2 is a possible D gene (7 bases). V was shortened by 2 bases and J by 5 bases, with 15 bases between the two germline ends. CDR1 MNHEY and CDR2 SMNVEV come from the germline V gene (reference sequence). The CDR3 totals 15 residues.

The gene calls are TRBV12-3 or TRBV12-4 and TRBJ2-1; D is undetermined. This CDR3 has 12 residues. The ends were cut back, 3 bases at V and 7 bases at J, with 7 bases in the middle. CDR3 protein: CASSLTRNEQFF. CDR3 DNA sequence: TGTGCCAGCAGTTTGACGAGGAATGAGCAGTTCTTC.